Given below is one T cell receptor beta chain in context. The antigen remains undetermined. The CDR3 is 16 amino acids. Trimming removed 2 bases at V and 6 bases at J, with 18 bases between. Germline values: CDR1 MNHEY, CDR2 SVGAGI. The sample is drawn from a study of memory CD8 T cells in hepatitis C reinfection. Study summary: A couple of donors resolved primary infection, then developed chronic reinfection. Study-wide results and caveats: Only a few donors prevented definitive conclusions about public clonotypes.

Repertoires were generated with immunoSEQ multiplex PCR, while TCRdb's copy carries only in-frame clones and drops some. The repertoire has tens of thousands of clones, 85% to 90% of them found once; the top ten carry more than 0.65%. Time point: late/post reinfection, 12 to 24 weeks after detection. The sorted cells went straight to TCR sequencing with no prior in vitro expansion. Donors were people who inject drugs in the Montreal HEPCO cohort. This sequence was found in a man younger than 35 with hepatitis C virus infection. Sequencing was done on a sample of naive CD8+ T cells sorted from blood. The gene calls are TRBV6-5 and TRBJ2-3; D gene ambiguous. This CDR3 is CASSYGQAPQSDTQYF. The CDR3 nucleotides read TGTGCCAGCAGTTACGGGCAAGCTCCCCAATCGGATACGCAGTATTTT.